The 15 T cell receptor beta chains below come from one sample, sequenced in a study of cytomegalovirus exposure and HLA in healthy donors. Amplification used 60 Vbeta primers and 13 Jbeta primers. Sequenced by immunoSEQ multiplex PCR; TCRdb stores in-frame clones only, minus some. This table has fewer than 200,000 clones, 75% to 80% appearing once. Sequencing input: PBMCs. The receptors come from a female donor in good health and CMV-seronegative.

CDR3 in DNA: TGCAGCGTTGAGCCCAGTCCCAATGAAAAACTGTTTTTT. This encodes CSVEPSPNEKLFF. The V gene is TRBV29-1, the J gene TRBJ1-4; D gene unclear. The length of the CDR3 is 13 residues. Germline V lookup: CDR1 SQVTM, CDR2 ANQGSEA. V was trimmed by 3 bases and J by 5 bases, leaving 10 bases between them.

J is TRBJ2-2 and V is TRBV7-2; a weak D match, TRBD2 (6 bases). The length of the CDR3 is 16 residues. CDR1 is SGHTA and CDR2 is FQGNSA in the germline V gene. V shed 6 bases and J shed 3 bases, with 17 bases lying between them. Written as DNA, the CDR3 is TGTGCCAGCAGTCCTAGGGCGGGAAGGGACACCGGGGAGCTGTTTTTT. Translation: CASSPRAGRDTGELFF.

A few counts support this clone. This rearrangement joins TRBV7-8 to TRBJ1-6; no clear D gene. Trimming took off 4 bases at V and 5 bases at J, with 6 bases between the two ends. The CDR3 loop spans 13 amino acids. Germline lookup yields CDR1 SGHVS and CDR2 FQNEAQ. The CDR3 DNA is TGTGCCAGCAGCTCGCAGGATAATTCACCCCTCCACTTT. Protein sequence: CASSSQDNSPLHF. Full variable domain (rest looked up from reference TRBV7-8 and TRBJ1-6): GAGVSQSPRYKVAKRGQDVALRCDPISGHVSLFWYQQALGQGPEFLTYFQNEAQLDKSGLPSDRFFAERPEGSVSTLKIQRTQQEDSAVYLCASSSQDNSPLHFGNGTRLTVT.

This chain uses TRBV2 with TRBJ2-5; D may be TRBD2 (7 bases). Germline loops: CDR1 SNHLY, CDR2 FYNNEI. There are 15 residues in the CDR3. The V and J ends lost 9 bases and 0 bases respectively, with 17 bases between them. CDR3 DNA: TGTGCCAGAGGGGGAGCCCGGGGGGACCAAGAGACCCAGTACTTC. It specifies CARGGARGDQETQYF. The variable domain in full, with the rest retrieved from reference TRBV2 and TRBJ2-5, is EPEVTQTPSHQVTQMGQEVILRCVPISNHLYFYWYRQILGQKVEFLVSFYNNEISEKSEIFDDQFSVERPDGSNFTLKIRSTKLEDSAMYFCARGGARGDQETQYFGPGTRLLVL.

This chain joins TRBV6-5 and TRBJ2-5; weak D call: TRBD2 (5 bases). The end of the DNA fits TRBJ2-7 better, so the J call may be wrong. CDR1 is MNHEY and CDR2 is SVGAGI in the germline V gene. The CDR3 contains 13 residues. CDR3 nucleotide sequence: TGTGCCAGCAGTTACCACCGGGACTACGAGCAGTACTTC. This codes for CASSYHRDYEQYF.

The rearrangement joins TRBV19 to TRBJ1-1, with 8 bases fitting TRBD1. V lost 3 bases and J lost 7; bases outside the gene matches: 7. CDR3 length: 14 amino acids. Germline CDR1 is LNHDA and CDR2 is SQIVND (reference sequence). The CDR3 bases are TGTGCCAGTAGTATCGGCAGGGGGCTTGATGAAGCTTTCTTT. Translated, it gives CASSIGRGLDEAFF.

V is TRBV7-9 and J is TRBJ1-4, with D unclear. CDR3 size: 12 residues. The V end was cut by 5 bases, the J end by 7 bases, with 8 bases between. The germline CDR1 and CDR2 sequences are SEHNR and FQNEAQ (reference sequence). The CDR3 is CASSDQAEKLFF. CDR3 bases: TGTGCCAGCAGCGACCAGGCTGAAAAACTGTTTTTT.

CDR3 in amino acids: CASSLEDSPGNTIYF. The CDR3, as DNA: TGCGCCAGCAGCCTAGAGGACAGTCCTGGAAACACCATATATTTT. The chain is built from TRBV5-1 and TRBJ1-3; D is possibly TRBD1 (6 bases). The CDR3 is 15 residues long. Trimming stripped 4 bases from V and 2 bases from J, with 13 bases between. Germline V CDR1 and CDR2: SGHRS, YFSETQ.

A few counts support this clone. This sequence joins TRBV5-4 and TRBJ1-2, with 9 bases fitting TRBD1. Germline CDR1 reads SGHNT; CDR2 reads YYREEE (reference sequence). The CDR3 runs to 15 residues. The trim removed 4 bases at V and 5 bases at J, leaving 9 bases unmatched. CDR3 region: CASSPHGQGFYGYTF. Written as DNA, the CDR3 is TGTGCCAGCAGCCCCCACGGACAGGGGTTTTATGGCTACACCTTC.

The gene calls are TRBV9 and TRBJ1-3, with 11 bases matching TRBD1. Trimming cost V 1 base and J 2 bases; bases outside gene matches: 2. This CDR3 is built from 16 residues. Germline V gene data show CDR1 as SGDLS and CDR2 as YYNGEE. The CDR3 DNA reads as TGTGCCAGCAGCGTATCGGGACAGGGGGCTGGAAACACCATATATTTT. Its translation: CASSVSGQGAGNTIYF.

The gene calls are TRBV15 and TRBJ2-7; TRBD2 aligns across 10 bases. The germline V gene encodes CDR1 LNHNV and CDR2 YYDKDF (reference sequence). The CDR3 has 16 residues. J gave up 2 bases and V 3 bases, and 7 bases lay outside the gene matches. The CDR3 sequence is CATSSLAGGLTYEQYF. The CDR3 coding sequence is TGTGCCACCAGCAGCTTAGCGGGGGGCCTTACCTACGAGCAGTACTTC.

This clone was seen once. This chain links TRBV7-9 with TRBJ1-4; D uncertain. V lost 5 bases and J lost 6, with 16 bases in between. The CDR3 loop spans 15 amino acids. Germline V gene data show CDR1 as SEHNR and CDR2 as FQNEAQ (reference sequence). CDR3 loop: CASSPRFGGYEKLFF. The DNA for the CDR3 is TGTGCCAGCAGCCCCCGTTTCGGAGGGTATGAAAAACTGTTTTTT.

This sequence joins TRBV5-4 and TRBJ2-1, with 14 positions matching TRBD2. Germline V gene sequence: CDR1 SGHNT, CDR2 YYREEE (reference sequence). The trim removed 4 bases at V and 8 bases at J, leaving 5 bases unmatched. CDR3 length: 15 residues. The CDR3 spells CASSHGTSGSHEQFF. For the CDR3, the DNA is TGTGCCAGCAGCCATGGGACTAGCGGGAGCCATGAGCAGTTCTTC.

The CDR3, as DNA: TGTGCCGCCGACACCCTACAGGGGAACTATGGCTACACCTTC. It yields the protein CAADTLQGNYGYTF. The chain has TRBV30 and TRBJ1-2, with 7 bases lining up with TRBD1. V dropped 8 bases and J dropped 2; count of bases not matched to a gene: 11. CDR1 and CDR2 (germline): GTSNPN, SVGIG (reference sequence). This CDR3 is built from 14 residues.

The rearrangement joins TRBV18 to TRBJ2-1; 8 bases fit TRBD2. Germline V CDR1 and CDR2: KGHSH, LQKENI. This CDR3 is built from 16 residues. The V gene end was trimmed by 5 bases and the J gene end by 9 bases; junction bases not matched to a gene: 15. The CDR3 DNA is TGTGCCAGCTCATCTCCCCGGGGAGCGGGGGATGGTGAGCAGTTCTTC. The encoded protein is CASSSPRGAGDGEQFF.